Listed below are T cell receptor beta chains from one sample, sequenced in a study of T cell responses to AZD1222 COVID-19 vaccine. TCRdb's table, derived via immunoSEQ multiplex PCR, lists solely in-frame clones and lacks some. The sample yields about 150,000 clones, roughly 90% seen once. The material sequenced was peripheral blood, taken on day 0 of AZD1222 vaccination. These receptors were taken from an adult in good health. Each CDR3 is given with its conserved first and last residue. The D gene is left open where the match is weak. Not every row has a clone size; where given, it reads once, few, many or a size class.

D gene: -
V gene: TRBV5-1
clone size: -
CDR3 length: 14
J gene: TRBJ1-1
CDR3 DNA: TGCGCCAGCAGAGGCGGGCAGGGGAACACTGAAGCTTTCTTT
CDR3 protein: CASRGGQGNTEAFF

D gene: -
V gene: TRBV30
clone size: once
CDR3 length: 15
J gene: TRBJ1-2
CDR3 DNA: TGTGCCTGGAGTGACAACAGGTTTTTTAACTATGGCTACACCTTC
CDR3 protein: CAWSDNRFFNYGYTF

D gene: TRBD1
V gene: TRBV4-1
clone size: few
CDR3 length: 15
J gene: TRBJ1-5
CDR3 DNA: TGCGCCAGCAGCCTACAGGGGGGTGGCAATCAGCCCCAGCATTTT
CDR3 protein: CASSLQGGGNQPQHF

D gene: -
V gene: TRBV5-1
clone size: -
CDR3 length: 12
J gene: TRBJ2-2
CDR3 DNA: TGCGCCAGCAGAGGGGTTGCCGGGGAGCTGTTTTTT
CDR3 protein: CASRGVAGELFF

D gene: -
V gene: TRBV25-1
clone size: -
CDR3 length: 11
J gene: TRBJ2-1
CDR3 DNA: TGTGCCAGCAGTAAAGTAGTTGAGCAGTTCTTC
CDR3 protein: CASSKVVEQFF

D gene: TRBD1
V gene: TRBV2
clone size: -
CDR3 length: 15
J gene: TRBJ1-4
CDR3 DNA: TGTGCCAGCAGGGACAGGGGATGGACTAATGAAAAACTGTTTTTT
CDR3 protein: CASRDRGWTNEKLFF

D gene: TRBD2
V gene: TRBV18
clone size: few
CDR3 length: 17
J gene: TRBJ2-5
CDR3 DNA: TGTGCCAGCTCACAAGGGACTAGCGGGGAGTACCAAGAGACCCAGTACTTC
CDR3 protein: CASSQGTSGEYQETQYF

D gene: -
V gene: TRBV20-1
clone size: -
CDR3 length: 13
J gene: TRBJ1-2
CDR3 DNA: TGCAGTGCTAGTTCAGCTGGGACGGATGGCTACACCTTC
CDR3 protein: CSASSAGTDGYTF

D gene: -
V gene: TRBV4-1
clone size: few
CDR3 length: 13
J gene: TRBJ2-3
CDR3 DNA: TGCGCCAGCAGCCGGACCGACGGAGGTACGCAGTATTTT
CDR3 protein: CASSRTDGGTQYF

D gene: -
V gene: TRBV29-1
clone size: -
CDR3 length: 12
J gene: TRBJ1-2
CDR3 DNA: TGCAGCGGCTCGTATGGGGACTATGGCTACACCTTC
CDR3 protein: CSGSYGDYGYTF

D gene: TRBD2
V gene: TRBV28
clone size: -
CDR3 length: 16
J gene: TRBJ2-7
CDR3 DNA: TGTGCCAGCAGTCTCCTGACTAGCGGGAGGGCAAACGAGCAGTACTTC
CDR3 protein: CASSLLTSGRANEQYF

D gene: -
V gene: TRBV29-1
clone size: few
CDR3 length: 12
J gene: TRBJ1-1
CDR3 DNA: TGCAGCGTTTTACCAGGGAACACTGAAGCTTTCTTT
CDR3 protein: CSVLPGNTEAFF

D gene: -
V gene: TRBV30
clone size: -
CDR3 length: 15
J gene: TRBJ2-5
CDR3 DNA: TGTGCCTGGAGTGTTGGGTTGACTGGCGGAGAGACCCAGTACTTC
CDR3 protein: CAWSVGLTGGETQYF

D gene: -
V gene: TRBV9
clone size: -
CDR3 length: 14
J gene: TRBJ1-5
CDR3 DNA: TGTGCCAGCAGCGCCCGGGGGGTAGGTCAGCCCCAGCATTTT
CDR3 protein: CASSARGVGQPQHF

D gene: -
V gene: TRBV29-1
clone size: -
CDR3 length: 12
J gene: TRBJ2-7
CDR3 DNA: TGCAGCGTTGTTCGGGGGAGCTACGAGCAGTACTTC
CDR3 protein: CSVVRGSYEQYF

D gene: TRBD2
V gene: TRBV18
clone size: -
CDR3 length: 14
J gene: TRBJ2-7
CDR3 DNA: TGTGCCAGCTCACCCGGACTAGCTTCCAACGAGCAGTACTTC
CDR3 protein: CASSPGLASNEQYF

D gene: TRBD2
V gene: TRBV20-1
clone size: -
CDR3 length: 15
J gene: TRBJ2-5
CDR3 DNA: TGCAGTGCTAGTCCCACTAGCGGAGGCAGGATCACCCAGTACTTC
CDR3 protein: CSASPTSGGRITQYF

D gene: -
V gene: TRBV12-5
clone size: once
CDR3 length: 14
J gene: TRBJ1-1
CDR3 DNA: TGTGCTAGCGGGAAAGGGTCGGTGAACACTGAAGCTTTCTTT
CDR3 protein: CASGKGSVNTEAFF

D gene: TRBD1
V gene: TRBV6-5
clone size: -
CDR3 length: 12
J gene: TRBJ1-2
CDR3 DNA: TGTGCCAGCAGAACAGGGGTCTATGGCTACACCTTC
CDR3 protein: CASRTGVYGYTF

D gene: TRBD1
V gene: TRBV5-1
clone size: -
CDR3 length: 15
J gene: TRBJ2-7
CDR3 DNA: TGCGCCAGCAGGTCCGGGACAGGGGGAGGGTACGAGCAGTACTTC
CDR3 protein: CASRSGTGGGYEQYF

D gene: TRBD2
V gene: TRBV5-1
clone size: -
CDR3 length: 15
J gene: TRBJ2-7
CDR3 DNA: TGCGCCAGCAGCTTGGTTCTAGCGGGAACCTACGAGCAGTACTTC
CDR3 protein: CASSLVLAGTYEQYF

D gene: TRBD2
V gene: TRBV5-5
clone size: -
CDR3 length: 16
J gene: TRBJ2-7
CDR3 DNA: TGTGCCAGCAGCTTTTTTAGCGGGAGGGCCGGGTACGAGCAGTACTTC
CDR3 protein: CASSFFSGRAGYEQYF

D gene: -
V gene: TRBV21-1
clone size: -
CDR3 length: 16
J gene: TRBJ2-7
CDR3 DNA: TGTGCCAGCAGCAAAGGGCTAGCGGGAGGGCCCGACGAGCAGTACTTC
CDR3 protein: CASSKGLAGGPDEQYF

D gene: TRBD1
V gene: TRBV6-5
clone size: -
CDR3 length: 14
J gene: TRBJ1-1
CDR3 DNA: TGTGCCAGCAGTTCAACGGGACAGTCGACTGAAGCTTTCTTT
CDR3 protein: CASSSTGQSTEAFF

D gene: -
V gene: TRBV4-1
clone size: -
CDR3 length: 15
J gene: TRBJ1-3
CDR3 DNA: TGCGCCAGCAGCCAGGGGACTGTCTCTGGAAACACCATATATTTT
CDR3 protein: CASSQGTVSGNTIYF

D gene: TRBD1
V gene: TRBV9
clone size: -
CDR3 length: 15
J gene: TRBJ1-3
CDR3 DNA: TGTGCCAGCGGCAGACAGGGGAACTCTGGAAACACCATATATTTT
CDR3 protein: CASGRQGNSGNTIYF

D gene: TRBD1
V gene: TRBV11-3
clone size: -
CDR3 length: 15
J gene: TRBJ1-2
CDR3 DNA: TGTGCCAGCAGCTCCCGGACAGGGAGTGACTATGGCTACACCTTC
CDR3 protein: CASSSRTGSDYGYTF

D gene: TRBD1
V gene: TRBV6-5
clone size: -
CDR3 length: 12
J gene: TRBJ2-1
CDR3 DNA: TGTGCCAGCAGCGACAGGGTGCGAGAGCAGTTCTTC
CDR3 protein: CASSDRVREQFF

D gene: TRBD2
V gene: TRBV5-1
clone size: -
CDR3 length: 15
J gene: TRBJ2-7
CDR3 DNA: TGCGCCAGCAGCTTCGTGGCGGGAGGGCCAGGGGAGCAGTACTTC
CDR3 protein: CASSFVAGGPGEQYF

D gene: -
V gene: TRBV7-9
clone size: -
CDR3 length: 15
J gene: TRBJ2-7
CDR3 DNA: TGTGCCAGCAGCTCCCCCGCGACAGCGTCCTACGAGCAGTACTTC
CDR3 protein: CASSSPATASYEQYF

D gene: -
V gene: TRBV4-1
clone size: -
CDR3 length: 17
J gene: TRBJ2-2
CDR3 DNA: TGCGCCAGCAGCCTCCCCCCGGGGGGCTCAGGCCCCGGGGAGCTGTTTTTT
CDR3 protein: CASSLPPGGSGPGELFF

D gene: -
V gene: TRBV5-1
clone size: -
CDR3 length: 14
J gene: TRBJ1-2
CDR3 DNA: TGCGCCAGCAGCTTGTCCGGAGGGGTTTATGGCTACACCTTC
CDR3 protein: CASSLSGGVYGYTF

D gene: TRBD2
V gene: TRBV11-2
clone size: -
CDR3 length: 16
J gene: TRBJ2-1
CDR3 DNA: TGTGCCAGCAGCTTAGATAGGCTAGCGGGCGGAGGTGAGCAGTTCTTC
CDR3 protein: CASSLDRLAGGGEQFF

D gene: -
V gene: TRBV9
clone size: -
CDR3 length: 13
J gene: TRBJ2-4
CDR3 DNA: TGTGCCAGCAGCCCGGGACCAACAAACATTCAGTACTTC
CDR3 protein: CASSPGPTNIQYF

D gene: -
V gene: TRBV29-1
clone size: few
CDR3 length: 11
J gene: TRBJ1-1
CDR3 DNA: TGCAGCGTTGAGAGGACAGCTGAAGCTTTCTTT
CDR3 protein: CSVERTAEAFF

D gene: -
V gene: TRBV27
clone size: once
CDR3 length: 15
J gene: TRBJ2-5
CDR3 DNA: TGTGCCAGCAGTTCCCCGGGACGGGCCGTGGAGACCCAGTACTTC
CDR3 protein: CASSSPGRAVETQYF

D gene: -
V gene: TRBV9
clone size: -
CDR3 length: 15
J gene: TRBJ2-1
CDR3 DNA: TGTGCCAGCAGCGTAGAGGGCTTACTATCAAATGAGCAGTTCTTC
CDR3 protein: CASSVEGLLSNEQFF

D gene: -
V gene: TRBV5-1
clone size: -
CDR3 length: 14
J gene: TRBJ2-7
CDR3 DNA: TGCGCCAGCAGCTTTGGGACTTCATCCTACGAGCAGTACTTC
CDR3 protein: CASSFGTSSYEQYF

D gene: TRBD2
V gene: TRBV6-5
clone size: -
CDR3 length: 13
J gene: TRBJ2-7
CDR3 DNA: TGTGCCAGCCTCAGCGGGACCTCCTACGAGCAGTACTTC
CDR3 protein: CASLSGTSYEQYF

D gene: -
V gene: TRBV6-2/TRBV6-3
clone size: -
CDR3 length: 14
J gene: TRBJ1-5
CDR3 DNA: TGTGCCAGCAGTTACAAGGGTATCAATCAGCCCCAGCATTTT
CDR3 protein: CASSYKGINQPQHF